The 5 T cell receptor beta chains in this list originate from one sample, sequenced in a study of control samples from healthy donors and cancer patients. The method was immunoSEQ multiplex PCR; TCRdb's version includes in-frame clones alone and lacks a portion of them. The data hold over 200,000 clones, with approximately 80% observed a single time. The specimen was PBMCs. These receptor sequences come from a woman aged 60-75 years with lung cancer.

This rearrangement joins TRBV7-8 to TRBJ2-1; D possibly corresponds to TRBD2 (6 bases). Trimming stripped 7 bases from V and 3 bases from J, with 19 bases between. Germline assignment: CDR1 SGHVS and CDR2 FQNEAQ. This CDR3 has 16 amino acids. The CDR3 reads CASNQGPGVHYNEQFF. In DNA, the CDR3 is TGTGCCAGCAACCAGGGCCCGGGGGTTCACTACAATGAGCAGTTCTTC. The variable domain in full, completed from reference TRBV7-8 and TRBJ2-1, reads GAGVSQSPRYKVAKRGQDVALRCDPISGHVSLFWYQQALGQGPEFLTYFQNEAQLDKSGLPSDRFFAERPEGSVSTLKIQRTQQEDSAVYLCASNQGPGVHYNEQFFGPGTRLTVL.

The chain links TRBV11-3 to TRBJ1-5; 9 nucleotides match TRBD1. Germline values: CDR1 SGHNT, CDR2 YENEEA. This CDR3 has 15 amino acids. V shed 5 bases, J shed 4 bases, and the junction held 6 bases outside the gene matches. The CDR3 nucleotides are TGTGCCAGCAGCCGAGGGACAGGGATGAATCAGCCCCAGCATTTT. It encodes CASSRGTGMNQPQHF.

V and J are TRBV7-9 and TRBJ2-2; D possibly uses TRBD1 or TRBD2 (5 bases each). The V gene lost 8 bases and the J gene lost 1 base, with 20 bases spanning the gap. Germline CDR1 reads SEHNR; CDR2 reads FQNEAQ (reference sequence). The CDR3 sequence is 17 residues long. The CDR3 reads CASRLGAGSLNTGELFF. The CDR3 DNA follows: TGTGCCAGCCGGCTCGGGGCAGGGTCATTGAACACCGGGGAGCTGTTTTTT.

The chain is built from TRBV9 and TRBJ1-2; possibly TRBD1 for D (6 bases). V dropped 0 bases and J dropped 4 bases, with 13 bases sitting between them. CDR1 and CDR2 (germline): SGDLS, YYNGEE. The CDR3 has 15 amino acids. CDR3 in DNA: TGTGCCAGCAGCGTAGCTGAAGGGGGGACCTATGGCTACACCTTC. This translates into CASSVAEGGTYGYTF.

The chain links TRBV6-4 to TRBJ1-1, with D uncertain. The CDR3 is made up of 15 amino acids. V lost 9 bases and J 1 base, leaving 18 bases between the germline ends. Germline-derived CDR1 and CDR2 are MRHNA and SNTAGT. The CDR3 protein is CARPIVRGENTEAFF. CDR3 nucleotides: TGTGCCAGGCCTATAGTCCGGGGAGAGAACACTGAAGCTTTCTTT.